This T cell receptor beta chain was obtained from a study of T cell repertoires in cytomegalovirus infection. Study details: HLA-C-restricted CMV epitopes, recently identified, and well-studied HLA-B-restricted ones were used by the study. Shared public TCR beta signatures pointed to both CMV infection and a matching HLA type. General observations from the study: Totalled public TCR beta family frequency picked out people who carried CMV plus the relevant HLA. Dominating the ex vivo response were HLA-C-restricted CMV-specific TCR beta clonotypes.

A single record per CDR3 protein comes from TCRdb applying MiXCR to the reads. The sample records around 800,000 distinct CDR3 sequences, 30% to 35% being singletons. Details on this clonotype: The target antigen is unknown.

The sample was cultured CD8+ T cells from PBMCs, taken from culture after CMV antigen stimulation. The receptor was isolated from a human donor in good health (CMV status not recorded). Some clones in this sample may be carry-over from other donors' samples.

Here the CDR3 reads CASSESMTAASPLHF. CDR3 sequence (DNA): TGCGCCAGCAGTGAGTCGATGACAGCCGCTTCACCCCTCCACTTT. This chain joins TRBV10-2 and TRBJ1-6, with D perhaps matching TRBD1 (5 bases). Looked up from germline, CDR1 is WSHSY and CDR2 is SAAADI. Between the trimmed V and J ends, which lost 0 bases and 9 bases, there was a span of 12 bases. This CDR3 has 15 residues.